One sample yielded the 25 T cell receptor beta chains listed below, sequenced in a study of shared clonotypes between healthy human individuals (TCRdb year 2020). The protocol used for the library was the immunoSEQ multiplex PCR assay. This is the immuneACCESS table as TCRdb keeps it, with only in-frame sequences that have V and J called. A part of the clones is gone; compared with another copy, unresolved V genes explain less than half, and the rest is unexplained. The sample table shows 1.4 million or so clones, and roughly 98.5% are seen once. Jointly, the top ten make up about 0.35% of the sample. Sequencing used naive CD4+ T cells sorted from blood. This specimen's cell subset or site label, interpreted: CD45RA+ positively selected. All receptors come from a man aged 25 to 45 in good health.

The rearrangement uses TRBV7-2 and TRBJ2-1; the D gene could be TRBD1 or TRBD2 (5 bases each). V lost 2 bases to trimming and J lost 5 bases, with 13 bases between them. Germline values: CDR1 SGHTA, CDR2 FQGNSA. This CDR3 has 15 residues. The CDR3 DNA follows: TGTGCCAGCAGCTTATATGGGACCAGGGACAATGAGCAGTTCTTC. It codes for CASSLYGTRDNEQFF.

With regard to this clone: The same CDR3 can be traced to other DNA sequences in this sample. The V and J genes are TRBV9 and TRBJ2-6; D call uncertain. The CDR3 runs 13 residues. With 2 bases removed from V and 2 bases from J, the gap between germline ends came to 2 bases. Looked up from germline, CDR1 is SGDLS and CDR2 is YYNGEE. As DNA, the CDR3 is TGTGCCAGCAGCGTCGCTGGGGCCAACGTCCTGACTTTC. Translating it yields CASSVAGANVLTF.

The chain recombines TRBV18 with TRBJ2-5; D is uncertain. The germline CDR1 and CDR2 sequences are KGHSH and LQKENI. This CDR3 comprises 13 residues. V lost 4 bases to trimming and J lost 5 bases, with 11 bases between them. The CDR3 loop reads CASSLQPMETQYF. The CDR3 DNA follows: TGTGCCAGCTCACTTCAGCCCATGGAGACCCAGTACTTC.

The chain has TRBV28 and TRBJ2-3; the match to TRBD2 covers 8 bases. The CDR3 totals 17 residues. The V segment lost 3 bases and the J segment 4 bases; nucleotides outside the gene matches: 12. Germline V gives CDR1 MDHEN, CDR2 SYDVKM. The DNA of the CDR3 is TGTGCCAGCAGTTTGGGCTTCGGGGGGGCGCAGGCAGATACGCAGTATTTT. This encodes CASSLGFGGAQADTQYF.

This clone was counted once. The genes are TRBV18 and TRBJ2-4; TRBD1 aligns across 10 bases. There are 13 residues in the CDR3. J was trimmed by 7 bases and V by 5 bases; bases with no gene match: 2. Germline V gene data show CDR1 as KGHSH and CDR2 as LQKENI. CDR3 DNA sequence: TGTGCCAGCTCAGGGGGACAGGGGAACATTCAGTACTTC. As protein: CASSGGQGNIQYF. Full variable domain (outside the CDR3, taken from reference TRBV18 and TRBJ2-4): NAGVMQNPRHLVRRRGQEARLRCSPMKGHSHVYWYRQLPEEGLKFMVYLQKENIIDESGMPKERFSAEFPKEGPSILRIQQVVRGDSAAYFCASSGGQGNIQYFGAGTRLSVL.

The chain recombines TRBV10-3 with TRBJ2-5; 9 bases match TRBD1. Germline assignment: CDR1 ENHRY and CDR2 SYGVKD. Unmatched junction bases numbered 7, after V lost 2 bases and J lost 12 bases. The CDR3 runs to 13 residues. In DNA, the CDR3 is TGTGCCATCAGTGAGGAACAGGGGGCTTTCAAGTACTTC. As protein: CAISEEQGAFKYF.

The chain has TRBV11-2 and TRBJ2-1; 9 bases are a match to TRBD1. The CDR3 is 16 amino acids. Trimming at V came to 1 base and at J to 8 bases, leaving 9 bases not matched to a gene. Germline V gives CDR1 SGHAT, CDR2 FQNNGV. CDR3 residues: CASSLGPGQGSDEQFF. CDR3 in DNA: TGTGCCAGCAGCTTAGGTCCCGGACAGGGGTCGGATGAGCAGTTCTTC.

The V gene is TRBV20-1, the J gene TRBJ2-3; no reliable D call. Looked up from germline, CDR1 is DFQATT and CDR2 is SNEGSKA (reference sequence). The CDR3 loop spans 11 amino acids. Trimming took 0 bases from V and 6 from J, leaving 4 bases between them. The CDR3 loop reads CSARDFDTQYF. CDR3 sequence (DNA): TGCAGTGCTAGAGATTTTGATACGCAGTATTTT.

The V gene is TRBV7-9, the J gene TRBJ1-4; 7 bases align to TRBD1. CDR1 and CDR2 (germline): SEHNR, FQNEAQ (reference sequence). The CDR3 sequence is 16 residues long. Trimming cost V 5 bases and J 2 bases; bases outside gene matches: 8. CDR3 sequence reads: CASSEQGKGTNEKLFF. CDR3 nucleotides: TGTGCCAGCAGCGAACAGGGGAAGGGCACTAATGAAAAACTGTTTTTT.

This clone was detected only once. The CDR3 coding sequence is TGTGCCAGCAGCTTGGGCACAGGGGGGCATAGCAATCAGCCCCAGCATTTT. Protein sequence: CASSLGTGGHSNQPQHF. The chain couples TRBV5-6 to TRBJ1-5; TRBD1 matches at 8 bases. V shed 0 bases, J shed 0 bases, and the junction held 5 bases outside the gene matches. The CDR3 is 17 residues long. Germline CDR1 is SGHDT and CDR2 is YYEEEE.

This chain connects TRBV6-1 to TRBJ2-1; D gene uncertain. V gave up 4 bases and J gave up 10 bases, with 17 bases separating them. In germline, CDR1 is MNHNS, CDR2 SASEGT. CDR3 length equals 14 residues. CDR3 in amino acids: CASSALLIGREQFF. In DNA, the CDR3 is TGTGCCAGCAGTGCGCTCCTCATCGGCAGAGAGCAGTTCTTC.

Turning to this clone: Relative to the germline gene, one junction end is altered; a read error may explain this. The chain joins TRBV11-2 to TRBJ2-5, with TRBD2 matching over 7 bases. This CDR3 region has 16 residues. The germline CDR1 and CDR2 sequences are SGHAT and FQNNGV. The DNA of the CDR3 is TGTGCCAGCAGCCTAGAAGGGGTCGCGGGAGTGGAGACCCAGTACTTC. Its translation is CASSLEGVAGVETQYF.

V usage is TRBV18 and J usage is TRBJ2-7, with unresolved D. The V gene lost 6 bases and the J gene lost 5 bases, with 14 bases spanning the gap. The CDR3 is 13 amino acids. Germline assignment: CDR1 KGHSH and CDR2 LQKENI. CDR3 DNA: TGTGCCAGCTCCCAGCCCAGCAGTCACGAGCAGTACTTC. Translation gives CASSQPSSHEQYF.

This sequence joins TRBV5-1 and TRBJ2-3, with D possibly TRBD1 on 5 matching bases. In germline, CDR1 is SGHRS, CDR2 YFSETQ. The V end lost 0 bases, the J end lost 6 bases, and 11 bases lay between the germline ends. The CDR3 covers 14 residues. In DNA, the CDR3 is TGCGCCAGCAGCTTGGACAGGCTCAGGGATACGCAGTATTTT. This encodes CASSLDRLRDTQYF.

The CDR3 spells CASSPYGRSAEQYF. DNA of the CDR3: TGTGCCAGCAGCCCTTATGGTAGGTCGGCCGAGCAGTACTTC. The J gene is TRBJ2-7, the V gene TRBV27; D gene ambiguous. The CDR3 contains 14 residues. V lost 6 bases, J lost 6 bases, and 18 bases lay in between. Germline assignment: CDR1 MNHEY and CDR2 SMNVEV (reference sequence).

The rearrangement links TRBV27 to TRBJ2-1; D may be TRBD2 (5 bases). This CDR3 comprises 14 residues. Trimming stripped 4 bases from V and 0 bases from J, with 7 bases between. CDR1 is MNHEY and CDR2 is SMNVEV in the germline V gene (reference sequence). CDR3 coding DNA: TGTGCCAGCAGTTACCGGGACTCCTACAATGAGCAGTTCTTC. Its translation is CASSYRDSYNEQFF.

This clone was detected only once. The chain has TRBV7-9 and TRBJ2-3; 7 nucleotides match TRBD1. Trimming took 6 bases from V and 0 from J; bases not matched to a gene: 6. CDR3 length equals 15 residues. The germline V gene encodes CDR1 SEHNR and CDR2 FQNEAQ (reference sequence). CDR3 in DNA: TGTGCCAGCAGACTGGACAGGTCTAGCACAGATACGCAGTATTTT. Translated, it gives CASRLDRSSTDTQYF. The complete variable domain, with remaining parts taken from reference TRBV7-9 and TRBJ2-3, reads DTGVSQNPRHKITKRGQNVTFRCDPISEHNRLYWYRQTLGQGPEFLTYFQNEAQLEKSRLLSDRFSAERPKGSFSTLEIQRTEQGDSAMYLCASRLDRSSTDTQYFGPGTRLTVL.

V gene TRBV28 combines with J gene TRBJ2-3; 7 positions match TRBD1. Looked up from germline, CDR1 is MDHEN and CDR2 is SYDVKM. There are 18 residues in the CDR3. V lost 3 bases to trimming and J lost 4 bases; unmatched junction nucleotides: 16. CDR3 amino acids: CASSFTLSGTANPDTQYF. CDR3 nucleotides: TGTGCCAGCAGTTTTACCTTGTCCGGGACAGCAAACCCAGATACGCAGTATTTT.

This clone was detected once. The V and J genes are TRBV12-5 and TRBJ2-7; D remains ambiguous. Germline V CDR1 and CDR2: LGHNT, FRNRAP. V shed 1 base and J shed 2 bases, with 3 bases lying between them. The CDR3 consists of 12 residues. CDR3 DNA: TGTGCTAGTGGTTTGGGACCCTACGAGCAGTACTTC. Translating gives CASGLGPYEQYF.

V usage is TRBV18 and J usage is TRBJ2-1, with TRBD2 as a possible D gene (6 bases). The CDR3 extends over 16 amino acids. The germline gives CDR1 KGHSH, CDR2 LQKENI. V was clipped by 3 bases and J by 2 bases, with 14 bases between them. Here the CDR3 DNA reads TGTGCCAGCTCACCGTCCCCGGGGGAGACCTACAATGAGCAGTTCTTC. This sequence encodes CASSPSPGETYNEQFF.

The gene calls are TRBV6-5 and TRBJ2-1, with D unresolved. Between the trimmed V and J ends, which lost 0 bases and 6 bases, there was a span of 9 bases. Germline V CDR1 and CDR2: MNHEY, SVGAGI. The CDR3 totals 14 residues. The CDR3 protein is CASSYSGQINEQFF. The CDR3 nucleotides are TGTGCCAGCAGTTACTCCGGGCAGATCAATGAGCAGTTCTTC.

The V and J genes are TRBV28 and TRBJ1-2, with D unresolved. Trimming pared 1 base from V and 6 bases from J, leaving 9 bases between. This CDR3 is 13 amino acids long. Germline assignment: CDR1 MDHEN and CDR2 SYDVKM. CDR3: CASSLSPGHGYTF. CDR3 coding DNA: TGTGCCAGCAGTTTATCCCCTGGGCATGGCTACACCTTC.

This chain connects TRBV28 to TRBJ2-3; 10 bases agree with TRBD2. The CDR3 totals 15 residues. The J segment lost 4 bases and the V segment lost 3 bases, leaving 4 bases of the junction unmatched. Germline CDR1 MDHEN, CDR2 SYDVKM. CDR3 sequence: CASSFLAGAPDTQYF. As DNA, the CDR3 is TGTGCCAGCAGTTTCCTAGCGGGAGCCCCAGATACGCAGTATTTT. Looking up the rest from reference TRBV28 and TRBJ2-3 gives the full variable domain: DVKVTQSSRYLVKRTGEKVFLECVQDMDHENMFWYRQDPGLGLRLIYFSYDVKMKEKGDIPEGYSVSREKKERFSLILESASTNQTSMYLCASSFLAGAPDTQYFGPGTRLTVL.

The DNA for the CDR3 is TGTGCCAGCAGCTTCGGTGACGACAGGGCCCCTGAAGCTTTCTTT. Its translation: CASSFGDDRAPEAFF. J is TRBJ1-1 and V is TRBV7-2; the match to TRBD1 covers 7 bases. The junction had 10 bases not matched to a gene; V was cut back by 3 bases and J by 6 bases. Germline V lookup: CDR1 SGHTA, CDR2 FQGNSA. The length of the CDR3 is 15 residues.

The rearrangement joins TRBV19 to TRBJ1-5, with D uncertain. The germline gives CDR1 LNHDA, CDR2 SQIVND (reference sequence). The length of the CDR3 is 15 residues. Trimming left V 2 bases short and J 0 bases short, with 8 bases between. As DNA, the CDR3 is TGTGCCAGTAGTATAAGCCGAATTAGCAATCAGCCCCAGCATTTT. Protein sequence: CASSISRISNQPQHF. The complete variable domain, with remaining parts taken from reference TRBV19 and TRBJ1-5, reads DGGITQSPKYLFRKEGQNVTLSCEQNLNHDAMYWYRQDPGQGLRLIYYSQIVNDFQKGDIAEGYSVSREKKESFPLTVTSAQKNPTAFYLCASSISRISNQPQHFGDGTRLSIL.